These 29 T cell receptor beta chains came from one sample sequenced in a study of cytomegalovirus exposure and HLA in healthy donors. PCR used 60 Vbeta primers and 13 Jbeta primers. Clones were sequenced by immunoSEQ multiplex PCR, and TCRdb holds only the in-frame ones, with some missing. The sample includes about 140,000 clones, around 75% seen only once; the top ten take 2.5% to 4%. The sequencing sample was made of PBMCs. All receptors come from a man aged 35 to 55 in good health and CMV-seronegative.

CDR3 DNA sequence: TGTGCCAGCAGCTTGGCCAGACGGGACAGGGGAGAGGGCTACACCTTC. Amino acids: CASSLARRDRGEGYTF. The genes are TRBV5-4 and TRBJ1-2, with 10 bases identical to TRBD1. This CDR3 is 16 amino acids long. CDR1 SGHNT and CDR2 YYREEE come from the germline V gene (reference sequence). The V and J ends lost 0 bases and 8 bases, in that order; junction bases with no gene match: 10.

For the CDR3, the DNA is TGTGCCAGCACTCATCGGGACAGGGGGCGCCTCCCTGAAGCTTTCTTT. Its protein product is CASTHRDRGRLPEAFF. The rearrangement joins TRBV7-9 to TRBJ1-1; 12 nucleotides line up with TRBD1. This CDR3 is 16 amino acids long. Unmatched junction bases numbered 12, after V lost 7 bases and J lost 6 bases. Germline V gene sequence: CDR1 SEHNR, CDR2 FQNEAQ (reference sequence).

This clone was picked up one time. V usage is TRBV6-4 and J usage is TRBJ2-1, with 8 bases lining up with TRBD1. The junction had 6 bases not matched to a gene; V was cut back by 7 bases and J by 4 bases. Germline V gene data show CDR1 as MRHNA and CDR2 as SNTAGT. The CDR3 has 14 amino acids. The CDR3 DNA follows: TGTGCCAGCAATTTCCGGGACAGGTACAATGAGCAGTTCTTC. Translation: CASNFRDRYNEQFF.

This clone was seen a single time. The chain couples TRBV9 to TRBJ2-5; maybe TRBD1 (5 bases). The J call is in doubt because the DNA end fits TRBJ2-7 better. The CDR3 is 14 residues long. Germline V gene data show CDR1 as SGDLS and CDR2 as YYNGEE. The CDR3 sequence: CASSPRQTSYEQYF. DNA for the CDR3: TGTGCCAGCAGCCCCCGACAGACCTCCTACGAGCAGTACTTC.

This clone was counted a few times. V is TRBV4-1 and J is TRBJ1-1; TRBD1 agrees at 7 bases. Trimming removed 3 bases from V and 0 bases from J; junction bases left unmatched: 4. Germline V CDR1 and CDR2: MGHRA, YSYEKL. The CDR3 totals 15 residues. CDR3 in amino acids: CASSQYRGMNTEAFF. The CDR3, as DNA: TGCGCCAGCAGCCAGTACAGGGGTATGAACACTGAAGCTTTCTTT.

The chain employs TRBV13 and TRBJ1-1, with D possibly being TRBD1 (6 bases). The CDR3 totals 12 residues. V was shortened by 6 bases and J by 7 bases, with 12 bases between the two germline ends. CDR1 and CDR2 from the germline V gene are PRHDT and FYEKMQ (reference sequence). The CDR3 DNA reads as TGTGCCAGCAGTTCACAGGGAAATGAAGCTTTCTTT. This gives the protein CASSSQGNEAFF.

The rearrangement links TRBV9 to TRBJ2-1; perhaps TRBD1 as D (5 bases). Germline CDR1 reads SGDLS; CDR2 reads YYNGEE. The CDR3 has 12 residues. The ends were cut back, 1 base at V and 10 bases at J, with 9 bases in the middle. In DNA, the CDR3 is TGTGCCAGCAGCGTAAGCCCAGGGGAGCAGTTCTTC. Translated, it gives CASSVSPGEQFF.

The chain's CDR3 is CSVDEGREAFF. CDR3 DNA sequence: TGCAGCGTTGACGAGGGCAGAGAAGCTTTCTTT. This rearrangement joins TRBV29-1 to TRBJ1-1; no firm D call. Trimming stripped 3 bases from V and 8 bases from J, with 10 bases between. The length of the CDR3 is 11 residues. Germline-derived CDR1 and CDR2 are SQVTM and ANQGSEA.

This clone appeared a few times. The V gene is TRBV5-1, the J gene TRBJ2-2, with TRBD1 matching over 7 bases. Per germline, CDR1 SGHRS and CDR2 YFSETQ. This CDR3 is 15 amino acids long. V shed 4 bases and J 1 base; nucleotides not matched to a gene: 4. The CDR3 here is CASSPTGENTGELFF. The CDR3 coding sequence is TGCGCCAGCAGCCCCACAGGGGAGAACACCGGGGAGCTGTTTTTT.

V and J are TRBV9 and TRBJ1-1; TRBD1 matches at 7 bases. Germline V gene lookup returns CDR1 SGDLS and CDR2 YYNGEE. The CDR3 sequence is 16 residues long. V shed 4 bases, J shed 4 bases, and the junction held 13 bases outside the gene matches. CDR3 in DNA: TGTGCCAGCAGCCCCAGGGGGGATAAAAGCCGCACTGAAGCTTTCTTT. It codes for CASSPRGDKSRTEAFF.

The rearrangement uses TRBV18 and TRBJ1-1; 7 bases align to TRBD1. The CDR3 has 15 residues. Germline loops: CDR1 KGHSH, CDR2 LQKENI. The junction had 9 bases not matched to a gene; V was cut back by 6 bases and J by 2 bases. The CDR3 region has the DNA TGTGCCAGCTCTTTTTCCGGGACAGCTAACACTGAAGCTTTCTTT. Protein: CASSFSGTANTEAFF.

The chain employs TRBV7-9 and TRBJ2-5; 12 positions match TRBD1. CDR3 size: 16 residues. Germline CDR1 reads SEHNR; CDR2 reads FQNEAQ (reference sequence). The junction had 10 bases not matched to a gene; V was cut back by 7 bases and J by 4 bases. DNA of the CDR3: TGTGCCAGCACCGATCCGGGACAGGGGGCAAGAGAGACCCAGTACTTC. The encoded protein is CASTDPGQGARETQYF.

CDR3 nucleotide sequence: TGTGCCAGCAGCTTACTAACGGGAGGAGAGACCCAGTACTTC. This gives the protein CASSLLTGGETQYF. The genes are TRBV7-9 and TRBJ2-5; 7 nucleotides line up with TRBD2. This CDR3 spans 14 amino acids. V lost 2 bases to trimming and J lost 4 bases; unmatched junction nucleotides: 4. Germline CDR1 is SEHNR and CDR2 is FQNEAQ (reference sequence).

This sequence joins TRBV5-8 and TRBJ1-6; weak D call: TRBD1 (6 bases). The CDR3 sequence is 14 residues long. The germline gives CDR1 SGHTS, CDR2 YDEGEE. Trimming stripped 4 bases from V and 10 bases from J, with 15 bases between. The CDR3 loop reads CASSRGGTVSPLHF. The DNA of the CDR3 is TGTGCCAGCAGCAGAGGGGGTACAGTGTCACCCCTCCACTTT. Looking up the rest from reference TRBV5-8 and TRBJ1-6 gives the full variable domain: EAGVTQSPTHLIKTRGQQATLRCSPISGHTSVYWYQQALGLGLQFLLWYDEGEERNRGNFPPRFSGRQFPNYSSELNVNALELEDSALYLCASSRGGTVSPLHFGNGTRLTVT.

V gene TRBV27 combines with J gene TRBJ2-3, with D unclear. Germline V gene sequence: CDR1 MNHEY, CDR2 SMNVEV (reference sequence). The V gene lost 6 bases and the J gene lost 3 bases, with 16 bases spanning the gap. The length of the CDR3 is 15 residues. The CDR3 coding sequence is TGTGCCAGCAGCCCCACGAAGCTCGTAACAGATACGCAGTATTTT. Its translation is CASSPTKLVTDTQYF.

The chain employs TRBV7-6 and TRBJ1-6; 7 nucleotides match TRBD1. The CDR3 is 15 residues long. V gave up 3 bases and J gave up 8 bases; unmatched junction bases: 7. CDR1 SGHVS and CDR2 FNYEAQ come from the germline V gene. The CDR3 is CASSFSTGRDSPLHF. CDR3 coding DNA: TGTGCCAGCAGCTTCTCGACAGGGCGGGATTCACCCCTCCACTTT.

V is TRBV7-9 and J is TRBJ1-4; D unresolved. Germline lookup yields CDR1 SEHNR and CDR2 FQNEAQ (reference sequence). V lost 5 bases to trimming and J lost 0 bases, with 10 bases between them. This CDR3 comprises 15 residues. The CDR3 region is CASSQTGTTNEKLFF. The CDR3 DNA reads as TGTGCCAGCAGCCAAACGGGAACAACTAATGAAAAACTGTTTTTT.

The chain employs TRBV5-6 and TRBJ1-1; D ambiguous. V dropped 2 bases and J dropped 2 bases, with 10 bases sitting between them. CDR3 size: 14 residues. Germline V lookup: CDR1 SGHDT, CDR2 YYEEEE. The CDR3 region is CASSFSSFNTEAFF. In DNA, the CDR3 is TGTGCCAGCAGCTTCTCCAGTTTTAACACTGAAGCTTTCTTT.

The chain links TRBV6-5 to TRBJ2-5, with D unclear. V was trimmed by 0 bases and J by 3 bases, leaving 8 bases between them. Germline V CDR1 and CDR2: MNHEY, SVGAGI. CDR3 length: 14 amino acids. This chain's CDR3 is CASSYSAIEETQYF. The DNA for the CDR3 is TGTGCCAGCAGTTACTCAGCTATCGAAGAGACCCAGTACTTC.

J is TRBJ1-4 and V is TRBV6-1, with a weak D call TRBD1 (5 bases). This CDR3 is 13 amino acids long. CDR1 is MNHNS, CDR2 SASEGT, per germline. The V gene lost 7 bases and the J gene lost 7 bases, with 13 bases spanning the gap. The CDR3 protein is CASKRGVGEKLFF. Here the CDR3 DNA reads TGTGCCAGCAAGCGGGGGGTAGGTGAAAAACTGTTTTTT.

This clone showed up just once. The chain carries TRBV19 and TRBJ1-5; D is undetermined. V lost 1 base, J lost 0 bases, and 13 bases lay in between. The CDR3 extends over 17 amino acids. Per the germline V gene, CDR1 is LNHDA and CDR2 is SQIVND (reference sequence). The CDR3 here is CASSIAAGCTSNQPQHF. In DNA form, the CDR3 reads TGTGCCAGTAGTATAGCGGCAGGTTGTACTAGCAATCAGCCCCAGCATTTT.

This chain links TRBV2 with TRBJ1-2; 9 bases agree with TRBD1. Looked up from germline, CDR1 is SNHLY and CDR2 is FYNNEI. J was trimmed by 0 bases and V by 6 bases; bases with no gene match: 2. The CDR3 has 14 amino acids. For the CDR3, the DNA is TGTGCCAGCAGGGGGACAGGGCCTAACTATGGCTACACCTTC. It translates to CASRGTGPNYGYTF. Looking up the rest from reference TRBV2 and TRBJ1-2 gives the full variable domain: EPEVTQTPSHQVTQMGQEVILRCVPISNHLYFYWYRQILGQKVEFLVSFYNNEISEKSEIFDDQFSVERPDGSNFTLKIRSTKLEDSAMYFCASRGTGPNYGYTFGSGTRLTVV.

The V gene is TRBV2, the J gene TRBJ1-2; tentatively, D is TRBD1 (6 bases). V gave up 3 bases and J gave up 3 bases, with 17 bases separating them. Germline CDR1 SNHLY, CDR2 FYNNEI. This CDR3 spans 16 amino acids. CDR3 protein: CASSEDSLPGDYGYTF. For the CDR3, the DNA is TGTGCCAGCAGTGAGGACAGCCTACCGGGCGACTATGGCTACACCTTC.

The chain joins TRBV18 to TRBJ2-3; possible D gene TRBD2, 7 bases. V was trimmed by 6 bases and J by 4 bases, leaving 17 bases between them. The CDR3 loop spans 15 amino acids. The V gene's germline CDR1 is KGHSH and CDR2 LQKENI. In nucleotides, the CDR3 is TGTGCCAGCTCTCCGTCCGGGGGGCGCGCAGATACGCAGTATTTT. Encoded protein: CASSPSGGRADTQYF. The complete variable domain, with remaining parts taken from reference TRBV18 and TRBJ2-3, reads NAGVMQNPRHLVRRRGQEARLRCSPMKGHSHVYWYRQLPEEGLKFMVYLQKENIIDESGMPKERFSAEFPKEGPSILRIQQVVRGDSAAYFCASSPSGGRADTQYFGPGTRLTVL.

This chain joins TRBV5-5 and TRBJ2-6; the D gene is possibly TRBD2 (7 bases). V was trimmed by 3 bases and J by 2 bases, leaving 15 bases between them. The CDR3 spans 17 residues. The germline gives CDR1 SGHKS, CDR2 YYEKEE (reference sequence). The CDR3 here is CASSSEGGATGANVLTF. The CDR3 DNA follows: TGTGCCAGCAGCTCCGAGGGGGGGGCTACTGGGGCCAACGTCCTGACTTTC.

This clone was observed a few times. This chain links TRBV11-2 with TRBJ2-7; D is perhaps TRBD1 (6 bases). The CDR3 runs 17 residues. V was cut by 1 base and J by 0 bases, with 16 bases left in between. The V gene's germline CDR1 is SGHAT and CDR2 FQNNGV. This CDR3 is CASSLARDTEFSYEQYF. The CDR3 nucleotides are TGTGCCAGCAGCTTAGCCCGGGACACCGAATTCTCCTACGAGCAGTACTTC. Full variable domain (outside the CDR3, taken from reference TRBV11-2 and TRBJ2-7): EAGVAQSPRYKIIEKRQSVAFWCNPISGHATLYWYQQILGQGPKLLIQFQNNGVVDDSQLPKDRFSAERLKGVDSTLKIQPAKLEDSAVYLCASSLARDTEFSYEQYFGPGTRLTVT.

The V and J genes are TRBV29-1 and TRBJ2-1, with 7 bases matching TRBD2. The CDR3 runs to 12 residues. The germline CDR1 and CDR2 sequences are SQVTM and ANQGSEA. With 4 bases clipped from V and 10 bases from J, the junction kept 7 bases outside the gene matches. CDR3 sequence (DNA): TGCAGCGTTGTAGGTTGGCGGGGGGAGCAGTTCTTC. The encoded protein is CSVVGWRGEQFF.

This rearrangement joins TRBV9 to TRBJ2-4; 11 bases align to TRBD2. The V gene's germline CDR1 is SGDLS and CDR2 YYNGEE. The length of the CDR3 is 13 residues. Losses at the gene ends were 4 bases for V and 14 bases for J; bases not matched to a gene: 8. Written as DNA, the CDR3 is TGTGCCAGCAGCACAACTAGCGGGGGAACCAAGTACTTC. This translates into CASSTTSGGTKYF.

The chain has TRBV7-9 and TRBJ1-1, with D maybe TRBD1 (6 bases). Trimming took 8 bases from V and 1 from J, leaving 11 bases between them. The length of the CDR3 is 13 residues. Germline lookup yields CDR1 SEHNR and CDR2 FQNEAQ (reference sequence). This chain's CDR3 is CASVQGENTEAFF. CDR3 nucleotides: TGTGCCAGCGTACAGGGAGAGAACACTGAAGCTTTCTTT.